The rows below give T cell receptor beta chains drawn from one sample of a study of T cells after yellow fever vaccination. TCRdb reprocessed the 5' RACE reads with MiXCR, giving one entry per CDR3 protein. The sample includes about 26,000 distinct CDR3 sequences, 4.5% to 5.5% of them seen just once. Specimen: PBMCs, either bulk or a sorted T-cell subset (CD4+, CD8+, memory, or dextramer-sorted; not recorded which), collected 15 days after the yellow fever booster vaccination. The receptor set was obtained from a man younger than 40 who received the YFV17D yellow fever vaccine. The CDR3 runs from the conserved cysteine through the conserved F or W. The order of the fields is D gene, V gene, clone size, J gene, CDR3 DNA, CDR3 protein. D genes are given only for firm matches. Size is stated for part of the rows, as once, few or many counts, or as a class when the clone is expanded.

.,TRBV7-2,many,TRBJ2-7,TGTGCCAGCAGCTTTGAAAGGGCCTACGAGCAGTACTTC,CASSFERAYEQYF
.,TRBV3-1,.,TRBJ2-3,TGTGCCAGCTCCAAGCCGGGCCCTTGCACAGATACGCAGTATTTT,CASSKPGPCTDTQYF
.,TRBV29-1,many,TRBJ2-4,TGCAGCGCCAGACACGGGACCAAAAACATTCAGTACTTC,CSARHGTKNIQYF
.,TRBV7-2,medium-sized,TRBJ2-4,TGTGCCAGCAGCCCGGAGGGGGTCGGGAAAAACATTCAGTACTTC,CASSPEGVGKNIQYF
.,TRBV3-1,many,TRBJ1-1,TGTGCCAGCAGCCAAATCTGGGGGGCCGGGACTGAAGCTTTCTTT,CASSQIWGAGTEAFF
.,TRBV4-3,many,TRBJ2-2,TGCGCCAGCAGCGGACGGGACTCCGCGACCGGGGAGCTGTTTTTT,CASSGRDSATGELFF
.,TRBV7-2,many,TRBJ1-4,TGTGCCAGCAGCGCTGGGGGTGGGTTAGGAAAACTGTTTTTT,CASSAGGGLGKLFF
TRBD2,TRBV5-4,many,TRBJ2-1,TGTGCCAGCAGCGTGACTAGCGGAGACAATGAGCAGTTCTTC,CASSVTSGDNEQFF
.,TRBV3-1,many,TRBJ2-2,TGTGCCACCCCTTGGCAGCTTACGGAGCTGTTTTTT,CATPWQLTELFF
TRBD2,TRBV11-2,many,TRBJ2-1,TGTGCCAGCAGCTTAAATGTCGGGCGGGGGTATAGTAATGAGCAGTTCTTC,CASSLNVGRGYSNEQFF
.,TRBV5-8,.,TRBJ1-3,TGTGCCAGCAGCTTGGACAGGGGAAACACCATATATTTT,CASSLDRGNTIYF
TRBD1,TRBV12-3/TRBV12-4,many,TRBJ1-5,TGTGCCAGCGCTGCTCCCAGGGGGATGGCTCAGCCCCAGCATTTT,CASAAPRGMAQPQHF
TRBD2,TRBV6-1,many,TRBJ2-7,TGTGCCAGCAGTGGCGGGAGGGTGGGCGAGCAGTACTTC,CASSGGRVGEQYF